One and the same sample provided the 14 T cell receptor beta chains below, sequenced in a study of neurological immune-mediated disorders. In TCRdb, the 5' RACE reads were re-called with MiXCR into one record per CDR3 protein. Of about 62,000 distinct CDR3 sequences in the sample, less than 4% are singletons; the top ten hold roughly 2.2%. The sequenced sample was PBMCs. The origin of the receptors is a woman aged 45-59 years with multiple sclerosis.

Of note for this clonotype: A much more abundant neighbour one base away suggests this may be a read error. The gene calls are TRBV20-1 and TRBJ2-4, with D tentatively TRBD1 (5 bases). The CDR3 totals 13 residues. Looked up from germline, CDR1 is DFQATT and CDR2 is SNEGSKA (reference sequence). The V and J ends lost 5 bases and 6 bases respectively, with 14 bases between them. The CDR3 DNA sequence: TGCAGTGCTTCGGTACAGGATAGAAACATTCAGTACTTC. Protein: CSASVQDRNIQYF.

There are many counts of this clonotype. This chain links TRBV5-1 with TRBJ1-2; D gene unclear. V dropped 2 bases and J dropped 2 bases, with 10 bases sitting between them. CDR1 SGHRS and CDR2 YFSETQ come from the germline V gene. The CDR3 runs 14 residues. For the CDR3, the DNA is TGCGCCAGCAGCTTATCGACCGAGAACTATGGCTACACCTTC. It encodes CASSLSTENYGYTF.

This clonotype was seen many times. The chain recombines TRBV2 with TRBJ2-1; D may correspond to TRBD1 or TRBD2 (6 bases each). Trimming left V 5 bases short and J 14 bases short, with 19 bases between. Germline-derived CDR1 and CDR2 are SNHLY and FYNNEI. CDR3 length: 13 amino acids. CDR3 sequence reads: CASSLGLPEGEFF. CDR3 sequence (DNA): TGTGCCAGCAGTCTAGGACTACCAGAGGGGGAGTTCTTC.

This clonotype occurred a few times. The rearrangement uses TRBV20-1 and TRBJ2-2, with D maybe TRBD1 (6 bases). Trimming stripped 3 bases from V and 1 base from J, with 9 bases between. Per the germline V gene, CDR1 is DFQATT and CDR2 is SNEGSKA (reference sequence). This CDR3 is 14 amino acids long. The CDR3 here is CSARGTQNTGELFF. DNA for the CDR3: TGCAGTGCTAGGGGGACACAGAACACCGGGGAGCTGTTTTTT.

This clonotype was recorded many times. A read error may produce the germline difference seen at one junction end. V gene TRBV7-8 combines with J gene TRBJ1-5, with D hard to call. CDR3 size: 15 residues. The germline V gene has CDR1 SGHVS and CDR2 FQNEAQ. CDR3 coding DNA: TGTGCCAGCAGCTTAAATCCGCGGAAGGATCAGCCCCAGAATTTT. The encoded protein is CASSLNPRKDQPQNF. The whole variable domain, remainder taken from reference TRBV7-8 and TRBJ1-5, is GAGVSQSPRYKVAKRGQDVALRCDPISGHVSLFWYQQALGQGPEFLTYFQNEAQLDKSGLPSDRFFAERPEGSVSTLKIQRTQQEDSAVYLCASSLNPRKDQPQNFGDGTRLSIL.

This clonotype was seen many times. J is TRBJ2-7 and V is TRBV10-3, with 12 positions matching TRBD2. Per the germline V gene, CDR1 is ENHRY and CDR2 is SYGVKD. The CDR3 spans 12 residues. The ends lost 10 bases at V and 4 bases at J; junction bases unmatched: 2. The CDR3 region is CATGTSGYEQYF. The CDR3 region has the DNA TGTGCCACCGGGACTAGCGGGTACGAGCAGTACTTC.

The table lists this clonotype with many counts. This chain joins TRBV4-2 and TRBJ2-7, with D tentatively TRBD1 (5 bases). V lost 1 base and J 5 bases, leaving 12 bases between the germline ends. The germline V gene has CDR1 LGHNA and CDR2 YNFKEQ. The CDR3 has 14 amino acids. The CDR3 protein is CASSQAQGSDEQYF. For the CDR3, the DNA is TGTGCCAGCAGCCAAGCGCAGGGTTCGGACGAGCAGTACTTC.

This clonotype was detected many times. The chain is built from TRBV19 and TRBJ2-6; a possible D gene is TRBD1 (5 bases). This CDR3 region has 16 residues. CDR1 is LNHDA, CDR2 SQIVND, per germline (reference sequence). The V and J ends lost 7 bases and 1 base respectively, with 14 bases between them. The CDR3: CASIQTALSGANVLTF. The CDR3 region has the DNA TGTGCCAGTATACAGACAGCCTTGTCTGGGGCCAACGTCCTGACTTTC. The variable domain in full, with the rest retrieved from reference TRBV19 and TRBJ2-6, is DGGITQSPKYLFRKEGQNVTLSCEQNLNHDAMYWYRQDPGQGLRLIYYSQIVNDFQKGDIAEGYSVSREKKESFPLTVTSAQKNPTAFYLCASIQTALSGANVLTFGAGSRLTVL.

The chain carries TRBV10-3 and TRBJ2-5; TRBD1 might be the D (5 bases). CDR3 length: 13 amino acids. CDR1 and CDR2 (germline): ENHRY, SYGVKD. Trimming cost V 4 bases and J 5 bases, with 11 bases left between them. CDR3 coding DNA: TGTGCCATCAGTGGTGGGGCCGGGGAGACCCAGTACTTC. Protein product: CAISGGAGETQYF.

There are many counts of this clonotype. The J gene is TRBJ1-1, the V gene TRBV12-3 or TRBV12-4, with D possibly TRBD1 on 5 matching bases. V gave up 7 bases and J gave up 5 bases, with 17 bases separating them. The CDR3 consists of 14 residues. CDR3 nucleotides: TGTGCCAGCACCCTAGGGGCTGGGGGGACTGAAGCTTTCTTT. It codes for CASTLGAGGTEAFF.

This clonotype came up many times. The chain links TRBV29-1 to TRBJ2-1, with D possibly TRBD1 on 5 matching bases. The CDR3 length is 14 residues. From germline, CDR1 is SQVTM and CDR2 ANQGSEA. V lost 0 bases and J lost 8, with 14 bases in between. This chain's CDR3 is CSVEDQAGIDEQFF. The CDR3 DNA follows: TGCAGCGTTGAAGATCAGGCAGGGATCGATGAGCAGTTCTTC.

This clonotype appeared many times. V and J are TRBV5-1 and TRBJ2-1; TRBD1 matches at 7 bases. Looked up from germline, CDR1 is SGHRS and CDR2 is YFSETQ. Trimming removed 0 bases from V and 2 bases from J; junction bases left unmatched: 5. The CDR3 is 16 amino acids. The CDR3 DNA reads as TGCGCCAGCAGCTTGGCCGGGACAGCCGCCTACAATGAGCAGTTCTTC. This translates into CASSLAGTAAYNEQFF.

This clonotype was counted ten times or more. CDR3 sequence: CASSLSSQGAYGYTF. Written as DNA, the CDR3 is TGTGCCAGCAGCTTATCGTCCCAGGGGGCCTATGGCTACACCTTC. The chain carries TRBV5-4 and TRBJ1-2; 8 bases are a match to TRBD1. This CDR3 is 15 amino acids long. Germline trimming cut 2 bases from V and 4 bases from J; bases unmatched to any gene: 7. Germline lookup yields CDR1 SGHNT and CDR2 YYREEE (reference sequence).

This clonotype occurred many times. The V call is TRBV9, the J call TRBJ2-7; 8 positions match TRBD1. Trimming cost V 3 bases and J 7 bases; bases outside gene matches: 9. Germline V gives CDR1 SGDLS, CDR2 YYNGEE. This CDR3 is built from 14 residues. As DNA, the CDR3 is TGTGCCAGCAGCGCGACAGGGGCCCTGGGTGAGCAGTACTTC. Amino acid sequence: CASSATGALGEQYF.